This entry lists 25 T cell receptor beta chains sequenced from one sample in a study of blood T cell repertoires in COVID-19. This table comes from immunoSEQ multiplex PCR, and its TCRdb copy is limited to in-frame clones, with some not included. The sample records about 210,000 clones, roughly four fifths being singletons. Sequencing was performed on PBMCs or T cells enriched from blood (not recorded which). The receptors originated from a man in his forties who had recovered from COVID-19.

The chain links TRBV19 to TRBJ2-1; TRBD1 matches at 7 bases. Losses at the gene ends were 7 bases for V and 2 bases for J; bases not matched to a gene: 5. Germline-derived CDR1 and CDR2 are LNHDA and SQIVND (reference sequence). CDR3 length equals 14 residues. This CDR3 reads CASTRTGTYNEQFF. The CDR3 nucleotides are TGTGCCAGTACTAGGACAGGTACCTACAATGAGCAGTTCTTC.

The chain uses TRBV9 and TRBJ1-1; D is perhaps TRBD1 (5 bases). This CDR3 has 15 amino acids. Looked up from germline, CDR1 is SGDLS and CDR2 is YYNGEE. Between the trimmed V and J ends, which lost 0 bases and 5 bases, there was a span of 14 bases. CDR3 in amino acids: CASSVDGRGGTEAFF. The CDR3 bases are TGTGCCAGCAGCGTAGATGGCCGGGGGGGAACTGAAGCTTTCTTT.

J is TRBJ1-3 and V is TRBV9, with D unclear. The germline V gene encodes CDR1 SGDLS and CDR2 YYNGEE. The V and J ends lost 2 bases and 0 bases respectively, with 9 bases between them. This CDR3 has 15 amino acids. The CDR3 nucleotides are TGTGCCAGCAGCGTCGGGATCCTCTCTGGAAACACCATATATTTT. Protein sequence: CASSVGILSGNTIYF.

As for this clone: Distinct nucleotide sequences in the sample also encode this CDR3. Written as DNA, the CDR3 is TGTGCCAGCAGTTACAGTGGCCCGAGGAATGAGCAGTTCTTC. Protein sequence: CASSYSGPRNEQFF. The chain carries TRBV6-2 or TRBV6-3 and TRBJ2-1, with unresolved D. V was cut by 2 bases and J by 7 bases, with 12 bases left in between. Germline V gene sequence: CDR1 MNHEY, CDR2 SVGEGT. The CDR3 has 14 amino acids.

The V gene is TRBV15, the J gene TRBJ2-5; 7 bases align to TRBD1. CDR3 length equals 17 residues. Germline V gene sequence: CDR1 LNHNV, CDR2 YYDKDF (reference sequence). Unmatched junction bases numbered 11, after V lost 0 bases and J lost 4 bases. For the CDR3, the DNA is TGTGCCACCAGCAGAGACATCAGGGGGTATGGGGGAGAGACCCAGTACTTC. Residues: CATSRDIRGYGGETQYF.

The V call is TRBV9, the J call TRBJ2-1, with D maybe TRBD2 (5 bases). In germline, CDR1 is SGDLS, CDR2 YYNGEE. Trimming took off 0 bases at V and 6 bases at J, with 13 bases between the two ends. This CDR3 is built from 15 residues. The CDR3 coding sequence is TGTGCCAGCAGCGTAGTGGGTGGGAGAGGCAATGAGCAGTTCTTC. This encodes CASSVVGGRGNEQFF. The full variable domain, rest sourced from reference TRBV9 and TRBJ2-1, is DSGVTQTPKHLITATGQRVTLRCSPRSGDLSVYWYQQSLDQGLQFLIQYYNGEERAKGNILERFSAQQFPDLHSELNLSSLELGDSALYFCASSVVGGRGNEQFFGPGTRLTVL.

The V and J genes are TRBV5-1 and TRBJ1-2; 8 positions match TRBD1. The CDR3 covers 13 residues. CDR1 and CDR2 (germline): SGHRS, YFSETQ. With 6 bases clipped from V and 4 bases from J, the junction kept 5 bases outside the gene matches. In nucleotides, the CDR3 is TGCGCCAGCAACCCTGGACAGGGCTATGGCTACACCTTC. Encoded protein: CASNPGQGYGYTF. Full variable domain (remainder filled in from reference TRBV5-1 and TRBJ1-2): KAGVTQTPRYLIKTRGQQVTLSCSPISGHRSVSWYQQTPGQGLQFLFEYFSETQRNKGNFPGRFSGRQFSNSRSEMNVSTLELGDSALYLCASNPGQGYGYTFGSGTRLTVV.

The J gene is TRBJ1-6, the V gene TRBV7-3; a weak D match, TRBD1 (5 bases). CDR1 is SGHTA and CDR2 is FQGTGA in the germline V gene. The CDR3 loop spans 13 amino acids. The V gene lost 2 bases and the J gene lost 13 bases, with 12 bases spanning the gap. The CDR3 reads CASSLQGFTPLHF. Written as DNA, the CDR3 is TGTGCCAGCAGCTTACAGGGATTTACGCCCCTCCACTTT.

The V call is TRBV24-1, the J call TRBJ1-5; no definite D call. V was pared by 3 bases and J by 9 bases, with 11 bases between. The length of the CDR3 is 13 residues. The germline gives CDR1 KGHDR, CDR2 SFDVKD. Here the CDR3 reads CATSDSQSGPQHF. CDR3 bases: TGTGCCACCAGTGATAGCCAGTCAGGGCCCCAGCATTTT.

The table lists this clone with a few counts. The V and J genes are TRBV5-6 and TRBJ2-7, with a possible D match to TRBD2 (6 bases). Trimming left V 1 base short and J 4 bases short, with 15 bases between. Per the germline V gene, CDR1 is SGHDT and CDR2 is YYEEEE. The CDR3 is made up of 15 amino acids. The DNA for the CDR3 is TGTGCCAGCAGCTTGACGGGGCGGGGAAAGTACGAGCAGTACTTC. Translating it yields CASSLTGRGKYEQYF.

The CDR3 loop is CASSEYQGKLFF. CDR3 coding DNA: TGTGCCAGCAGTGAATACCAGGGGAAACTGTTTTTT. The rearrangement uses TRBV25-1 and TRBJ1-4; D is perhaps TRBD1 (6 bases). This CDR3 comprises 12 residues. V lost 0 bases and J 11 bases, leaving 7 bases between the germline ends. CDR1 and CDR2 from the germline V gene are MGHDK and SYGVNS.

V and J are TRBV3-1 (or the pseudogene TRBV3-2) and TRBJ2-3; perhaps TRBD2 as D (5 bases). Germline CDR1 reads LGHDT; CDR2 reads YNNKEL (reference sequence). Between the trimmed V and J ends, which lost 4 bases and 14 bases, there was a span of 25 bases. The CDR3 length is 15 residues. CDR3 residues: CASSLSGAPGKPLYF. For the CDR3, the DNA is TGTGCCAGCAGCCTTTCCGGTGCTCCGGGGAAACCTTTGTATTTT.

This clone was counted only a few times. Here the CDR3 DNA reads TGCGCCAGCAGCCAAGAGTTCCTTCGTGTAAACTATGGCTACACCTTC. It codes for CASSQEFLRVNYGYTF. This sequence joins TRBV4-1 and TRBJ1-2; D is ambiguous. The V end lost 0 bases, the J end lost 2 bases, and 13 bases lay between the germline ends. This CDR3 is 16 amino acids long. CDR1 MGHRA and CDR2 YSYEKL come from the germline V gene.

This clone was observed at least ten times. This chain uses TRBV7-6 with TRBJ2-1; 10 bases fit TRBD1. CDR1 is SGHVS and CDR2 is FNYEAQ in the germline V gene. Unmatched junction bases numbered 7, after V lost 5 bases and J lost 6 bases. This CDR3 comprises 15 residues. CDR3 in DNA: TGTGCCAGCAGCCCCGGGACAGGGGTCCCCAATGAGCAGTTCTTC. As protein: CASSPGTGVPNEQFF.

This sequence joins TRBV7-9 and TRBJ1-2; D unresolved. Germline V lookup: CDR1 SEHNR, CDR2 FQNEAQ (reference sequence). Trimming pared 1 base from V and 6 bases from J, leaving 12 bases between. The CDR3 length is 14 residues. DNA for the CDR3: TGTGCCAGCAGCTTAGACAGTTCAAACCATGGCTACACCTTC. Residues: CASSLDSSNHGYTF. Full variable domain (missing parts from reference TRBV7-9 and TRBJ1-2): DTGVSQNPRHKITKRGQNVTFRCDPISEHNRLYWYRQTLGQGPEFLTYFQNEAQLEKSRLLSDRFSAERPKGSFSTLEIQRTEQGDSAMYLCASSLDSSNHGYTFGSGTRLTVV.

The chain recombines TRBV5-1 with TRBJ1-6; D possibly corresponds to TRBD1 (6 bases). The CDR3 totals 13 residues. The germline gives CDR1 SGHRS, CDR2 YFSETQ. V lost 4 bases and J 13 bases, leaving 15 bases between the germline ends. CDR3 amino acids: CASSMGGNGPLHF. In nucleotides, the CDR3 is TGCGCCAGCAGCATGGGGGGCAACGGGCCCCTCCACTTT.

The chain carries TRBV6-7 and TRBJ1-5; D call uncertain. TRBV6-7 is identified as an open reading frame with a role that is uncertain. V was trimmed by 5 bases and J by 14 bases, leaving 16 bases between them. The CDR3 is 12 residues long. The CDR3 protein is CASSALKTVEHF. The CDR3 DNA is TGTGCCAGCAGTGCCCTTAAAACTGTGGAGCATTTT.

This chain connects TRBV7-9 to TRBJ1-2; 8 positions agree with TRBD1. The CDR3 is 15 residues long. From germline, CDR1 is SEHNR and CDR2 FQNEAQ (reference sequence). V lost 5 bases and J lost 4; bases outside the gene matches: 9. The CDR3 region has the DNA TGTGCCAGCAGCCCCCGGACAGGGTACGGCTATGGCTACACCTTC. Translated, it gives CASSPRTGYGYGYTF.

This CDR3 reads CASSQQGANEQYF. CDR3 DNA: TGTGCCAGCTCACAACAGGGGGCTAACGAGCAGTACTTC. The genes are TRBV18 and TRBJ2-7; TRBD1 aligns across 9 bases. V lost 4 bases to trimming and J lost 5 bases; unmatched junction nucleotides: 3. Germline V gene data show CDR1 as KGHSH and CDR2 as LQKENI. CDR3 length: 13 amino acids. Variable domain in full (rest from reference TRBV18 and TRBJ2-7): NAGVMQNPRHLVRRRGQEARLRCSPMKGHSHVYWYRQLPEEGLKFMVYLQKENIIDESGMPKERFSAEFPKEGPSILRIQQVVRGDSAAYFCASSQQGANEQYFGPGTRLTVT.

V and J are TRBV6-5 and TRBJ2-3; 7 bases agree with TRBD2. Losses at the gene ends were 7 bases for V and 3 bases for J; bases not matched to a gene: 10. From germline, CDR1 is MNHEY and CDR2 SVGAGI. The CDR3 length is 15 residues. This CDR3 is CASNLPSRGTDTQYF. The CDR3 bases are TGTGCCAGCAACCTCCCGTCGCGGGGGACAGATACGCAGTATTTT.

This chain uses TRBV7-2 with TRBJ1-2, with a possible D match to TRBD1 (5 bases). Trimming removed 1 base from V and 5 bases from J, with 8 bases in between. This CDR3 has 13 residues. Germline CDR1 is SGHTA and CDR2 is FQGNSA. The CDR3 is CASSLVQGYGYTF. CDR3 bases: TGTGCCAGCAGCTTAGTTCAGGGTTATGGCTACACCTTC.

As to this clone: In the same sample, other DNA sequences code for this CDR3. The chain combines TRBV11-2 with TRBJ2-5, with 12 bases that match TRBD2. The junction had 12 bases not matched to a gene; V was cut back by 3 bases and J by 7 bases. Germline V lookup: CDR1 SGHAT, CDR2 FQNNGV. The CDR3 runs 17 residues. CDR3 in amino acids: CASSFVRLAGVRGTQYF. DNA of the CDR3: TGTGCCAGCAGCTTTGTTCGACTAGCGGGGGTGCGGGGGACCCAGTACTTC.

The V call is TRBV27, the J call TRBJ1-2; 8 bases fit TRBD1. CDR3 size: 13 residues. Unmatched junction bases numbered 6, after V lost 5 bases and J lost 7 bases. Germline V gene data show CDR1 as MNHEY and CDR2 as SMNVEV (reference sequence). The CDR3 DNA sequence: TGTGCCAGCAGTCTTCAGGGGGCTGGTGGCTACACCTTC. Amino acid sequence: CASSLQGAGGYTF.

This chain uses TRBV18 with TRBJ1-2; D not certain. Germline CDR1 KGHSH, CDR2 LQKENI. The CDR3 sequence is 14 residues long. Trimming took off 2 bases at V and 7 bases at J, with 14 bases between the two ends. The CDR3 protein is CASSPRILGGGYTF. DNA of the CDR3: TGTGCCAGCTCACCAAGGATACTCGGCGGTGGCTACACCTTC.

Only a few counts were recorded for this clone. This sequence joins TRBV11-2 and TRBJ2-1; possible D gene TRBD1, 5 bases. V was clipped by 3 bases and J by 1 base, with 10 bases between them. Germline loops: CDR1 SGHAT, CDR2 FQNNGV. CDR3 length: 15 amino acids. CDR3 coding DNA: TGTGCCAGCAGCTTGGACACTACATCCTACAATGAGCAGTTCTTC. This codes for CASSLDTTSYNEQFF.